These 4 T cell receptor beta chains originate from one sample sequenced in a study of shared clonotypes between healthy human individuals. Profiled with immunoSEQ multiplex PCR; TCRdb holds only in-frame clones, not every one. Of 2 million to 2.5 million clones listed, just under 95% are singletons. Sample: naive CD4+ T cells from PBMCs. Subset reported: CD45RA+ positively selected. Every receptor here comes from a man in his late teens or twenties in good health. Some clones in this sample may be carry-over from other donors' samples.

The V and J genes are TRBV29-1 and TRBJ2-5, with D unresolved. Deletions cut 5 bases from V and 5 bases from J, with 12 bases between. CDR1 SQVTM and CDR2 ANQGSEA come from the germline V gene. This CDR3 region has 12 residues. The DNA for the CDR3 is TGCAGCGTTCGAGCACTCTCCGAGACCCAGTACTTC. It translates to CSVRALSETQYF.

The rearrangement links TRBV4-3 to TRBJ2-3, with 12 bases aligning to TRBD2. The CDR3 consists of 18 residues. Germline CDR1 reads LGHNA; CDR2 reads YSLEER. Trimming cost V 0 bases and J 2 bases; bases outside gene matches: 6. The CDR3 spells CASSQDPLAGGFTDTQYF. CDR3 in DNA: TGCGCCAGCAGCCAAGACCCACTAGCGGGAGGTTTCACAGATACGCAGTATTTT.

This sequence joins TRBV10-1 and TRBJ2-5; TRBD2 is a possible D gene (5 bases). The CDR3 extends over 14 amino acids. CDR1 and CDR2 (germline): WNHNN, SYGVQD (reference sequence). V lost 2 bases and J 5 bases, leaving 12 bases between the germline ends. The CDR3 loop reads CASSESRGEETQYF. CDR3 in DNA: TGCGCCAGCAGTGAGAGTCGGGGTGAGGAGACCCAGTACTTC.

The CDR3 DNA sequence: TGTGCCAGTAGTTCGTCAACAGGGGTGGCTGAGCAGTTCTTC. Protein product: CASSSSTGVAEQFF. The chain combines TRBV19 with TRBJ2-1; 7 bases agree with TRBD1. This CDR3 contains 14 residues. With V trimmed by 5 bases and J by 9 bases, 10 bases remained unmatched. CDR1 and CDR2 (germline): LNHDA, SQIVND (reference sequence).